The following is a TCR beta chain sequence with its context. The antigen is unknown. The sample comes from a study of T cell responses to AZD1222 COVID-19 vaccine. Findings and limits, study-wide: In the spike-specific TCR repertoire, nearly half reportedly target unmutated variant regions. At baseline, just 5 or 6 AZD1222 recipients tested seropositive. White British people made up most donors, females outnumbered males, and clonal diversity was possibly underestimated.

Libraries were prepared by immunoSEQ multiplex PCR; TCRdb keeps only in-frame clonotypes and omits some of them. The sample lists about 53,000 clones, approximately 84% occurring once. The CDR3 spans 14 residues. The germline V gene encodes CDR1 SQVTM and CDR2 ANQGSEA. Trimming pared 0 bases from V and 5 bases from J, leaving 14 bases between. The source is an adult in good health. Source: peripheral blood, taken on day 0 of AZD1222 vaccination. The V and J genes are TRBV29-1 and TRBJ2-7; possibly TRBD1 for D (5 bases). The CDR3 here is CSVEDRSGLDEQYF. CDR3 DNA sequence: TGCAGCGTTGAAGATCGCTCAGGGTTAGACGAGCAGTACTTC.